Listed here is a single TCR beta chain. The antigen is not known. The sample is drawn from a study of OX40 agonist ivuxolimab in advanced cancers. Profiled with immunoSEQ multiplex PCR; TCRdb holds only in-frame clones, not every one. The sample yields about 80,000 clones, around 86% seen once. The CDR3 is made up of 17 amino acids. Germline assignment: CDR1 SNHLY and CDR2 FYNNEI. V dropped 4 bases and J dropped 1; count of bases not matched to a gene: 10. Findings and caveats of the study: The average count of expanded clones was higher among CD8+ T cells than among CD4+.

The chain carries TRBV2 and TRBJ1-1; 9 nucleotides match TRBD1. This sequence was found in an adult with an advanced solid tumor such as melanoma, head and neck, liver or kidney cancer. The input for sequencing was CD4+ or CD8+ T cells sorted from blood, taken in a trial of the OX40 agonist ivuxolimab. The CDR3 spells CASSGGQGRIANTEAFF. The CDR3 DNA follows: TGTGCCAGCAGTGGGGGACAGGGACGAATCGCGAACACTGAAGCTTTCTTT.